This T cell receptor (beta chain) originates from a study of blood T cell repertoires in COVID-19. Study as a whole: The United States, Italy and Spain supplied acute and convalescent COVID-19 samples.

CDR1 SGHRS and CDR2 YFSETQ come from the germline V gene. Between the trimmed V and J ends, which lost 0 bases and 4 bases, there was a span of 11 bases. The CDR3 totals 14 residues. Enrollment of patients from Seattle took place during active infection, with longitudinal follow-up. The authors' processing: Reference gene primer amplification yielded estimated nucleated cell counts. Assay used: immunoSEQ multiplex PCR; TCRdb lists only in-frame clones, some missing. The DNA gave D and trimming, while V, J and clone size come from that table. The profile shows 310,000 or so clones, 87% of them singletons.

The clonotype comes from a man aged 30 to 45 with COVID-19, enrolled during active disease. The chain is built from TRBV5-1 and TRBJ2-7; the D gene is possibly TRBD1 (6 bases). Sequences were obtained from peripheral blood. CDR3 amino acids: CASSLEVRGYEQYF. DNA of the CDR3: TGCGCCAGCAGCTTGGAAGTTAGGGGGTACGAGCAGTACTTC.